A single sample is the source of the 32 T cell receptor beta chains below, sequenced in a study of CD8 T cells in ankylosing spondylitis. TCRdb re-called the 5' RACE reads through MiXCR, storing one row per CDR3 protein. The sample comprises 350,000 to 450,000 distinct CDR3 sequences, roughly 20% of which are singletons, and over 10% rests with the top ten. Sample: blood, either unsorted or a sorted T cell fraction (not recorded which). The source is a male donor with ankylosing spondylitis or in good health (not recorded which).

V is TRBV29-1 and J is TRBJ2-1, with D unresolved. Germline V lookup: CDR1 SQVTM, CDR2 ANQGSEA. Trimming took off 1 base at V and 9 bases at J, with 10 bases between the two ends. The CDR3 covers 12 residues. CDR3 DNA sequence: TGCAGCGTTGAAGCTAGGTACGGTGAGCAGTTCTTC. It yields the protein CSVEARYGEQFF.

In this sample, this clonotype turned up many times. This chain links TRBV7-6 with TRBJ1-2; no firm D call. Per germline, CDR1 SGHVS and CDR2 FNYEAQ. The V gene lost 6 bases and the J gene lost 2 bases, with 16 bases spanning the gap. The CDR3 is 15 amino acids. In nucleotides, the CDR3 is TGTGCCAGCAGTCCGTCTGTAGGCCAAAACTATGGCTACACCTTC. Protein product: CASSPSVGQNYGYTF.

A few counts support this clonotype. This rearrangement joins TRBV12-3 or TRBV12-4 to TRBJ2-7, with D unclear. The CDR3 consists of 14 residues. V was shortened by 5 bases and J by 5 bases, with 16 bases between the two germline ends. The CDR3 loop is CASSPAEEAHEQYF. CDR3 DNA: TGTGCCAGCAGTCCGGCAGAAGAAGCCCACGAGCAGTACTTC.

The chain is built from TRBV20-1 and TRBJ2-1; TRBD1 might be the D (5 bases). CDR3 length: 16 amino acids. V shed 1 base and J shed 4 bases, with 17 bases lying between them. Germline V gene data show CDR1 as DFQATT and CDR2 as SNEGSKA (reference sequence). CDR3 bases: TGCAGTGCTAGAGGCGTCCGGGCAGGGCCATACAATGAGCAGTTCTTC. It specifies CSARGVRAGPYNEQFF.

This clonotype was counted only a few times. This sequence joins TRBV20-1 and TRBJ2-1; D is undetermined. Trimming cost V 0 bases and J 6 bases, with 9 bases left between them. From germline, CDR1 is DFQATT and CDR2 SNEGSKA (reference sequence). CDR3 length equals 13 residues. CDR3 residues: CSARDTLLNEQFF. The CDR3 nucleotides are TGCAGTGCTAGAGATACCCTACTCAATGAGCAGTTCTTC.

The V call is TRBV5-1, the J call TRBJ2-7; D gene unclear. Germline V gene data show CDR1 as SGHRS and CDR2 as YFSETQ. Trimming cost V 0 bases and J 2 bases, with 12 bases left between them. The CDR3 consists of 15 residues. CDR3 DNA: TGCGCCAGCAGCTTGGATTATGGACCAGCCTACGAGCAGTACTTC. This translates into CASSLDYGPAYEQYF.

This rearrangement joins TRBV5-5 to TRBJ1-1, with D tentatively TRBD1 (5 bases). In germline, CDR1 is SGHKS, CDR2 YYEKEE (reference sequence). This CDR3 has 15 amino acids. Trimming cost V 1 base and J 4 bases, with 14 bases left between them. The CDR3 is CASSLSLLGVTEAFF. Written as DNA, the CDR3 is TGTGCCAGCAGCTTGTCCCTCTTAGGGGTCACTGAAGCTTTCTTT.

The rearrangement links TRBV7-3 to TRBJ2-1; TRBD2 matches 11 bases. The CDR3 consists of 15 residues. The trim removed 8 bases at V and 4 bases at J, leaving 7 bases unmatched. Per germline, CDR1 SGHTA and CDR2 FQGTGA. The CDR3 DNA sequence: TGTGCCAGCGCTACTAGCGGGGGTTATTACAATGAGCAGTTCTTC. It encodes CASATSGGYYNEQFF.

This clonotype came up a few times. The rearrangement joins TRBV20-1 to TRBJ2-2; possible D gene TRBD1, 5 bases. The CDR3 extends over 15 amino acids. Germline CDR1 and CDR2: DFQATT and SNEGSKA (reference sequence). Trimming shortened V by 0 bases and J by 0 bases, and 8 bases separated the two germline ends. The CDR3 nucleotides are TGCAGTGCTAGAGATGACAGATCGAACACCGGGGAGCTGTTTTTT. Its translation is CSARDDRSNTGELFF.

J is TRBJ2-2 and V is TRBV9; D is ambiguous. The CDR3 is made up of 15 amino acids. Trimming stripped 3 bases from V and 4 bases from J, with 13 bases between. CDR1 is SGDLS, CDR2 YYNGEE, per germline. In nucleotides, the CDR3 is TGTGCCAGCAGCGCCGGCCTTTATGGCACCGGGGAGCTGTTTTTT. Protein: CASSAGLYGTGELFF.

The CDR3 DNA follows: TGTGCATCGCAGGGGCCGAACACCGGGGAGCTGTTTTTT. It translates to CASQGPNTGELFF. This chain connects TRBV6-5 to TRBJ2-2; a possible D gene is TRBD1 (6 bases). Per germline, CDR1 MNHEY and CDR2 SVGAGI. The CDR3 loop spans 13 amino acids.

The chain joins TRBV2 to TRBJ2-3; tentative D call: TRBD1 (5 bases). Trimming stripped 11 bases from V and 6 bases from J, with 12 bases between. The CDR3 is 11 amino acids. Germline assignment: CDR1 SNHLY and CDR2 FYNNEI. The CDR3 spells CALPGLDTQYF. CDR3 in DNA: TGTGCCTTGCCAGGGTTGGATACGCAGTATTTT.

This clonotype occurred a few times. CDR3 DNA sequence: TGCAGCGTTGAAGGTACTAGCGGGGGGGCGAGCTCCTACGAGCAGTACTTC. It specifies CSVEGTSGGASSYEQYF. This chain links TRBV29-1 with TRBJ2-7; 13 nucleotides line up with TRBD2. Germline V gives CDR1 SQVTM, CDR2 ANQGSEA. J lost 0 bases, V lost 1 base, and 6 bases had no gene match. The CDR3 totals 17 residues.

This sequence joins TRBV12-3 or TRBV12-4 and TRBJ2-7, with D maybe TRBD1 (5 bases). V lost 2 bases and J lost 2, with 10 bases in between. The CDR3 has 14 residues. CDR3 loop: CASSLRNRPYEQYF. Written as DNA, the CDR3 is TGTGCCAGCAGTTTACGTAACAGGCCCTACGAGCAGTACTTC.

The gene calls are TRBV12-3 or TRBV12-4 and TRBJ2-7; no definite D call. The V and J ends lost 4 bases and 6 bases respectively, with 10 bases between them. This CDR3 has 12 residues. The CDR3: CASSSLSPEQYF. CDR3 in DNA: TGTGCCAGCAGTTCCCTTTCCCCCGAGCAGTACTTC.

Only a few counts were recorded for this clonotype. The genes are TRBV10-1 and TRBJ2-3; 9 positions match TRBD1. CDR1 and CDR2 (germline): WNHNN, SYGVQD (reference sequence). V lost 4 bases to trimming and J lost 4 bases; unmatched junction nucleotides: 3. The CDR3 sequence is 14 residues long. The CDR3 protein is CASSARTGADTQYF. The CDR3 nucleotides read TGCGCCAGCAGTGCGAGGACAGGGGCAGATACGCAGTATTTT.

This clonotype was seen a few times. The rearrangement joins TRBV29-1 to TRBJ1-1, with TRBD1 as a possible D gene (5 bases). Trimming took 5 bases from V and 0 from J, leaving 10 bases between them. The CDR3 consists of 13 residues. Germline values: CDR1 SQVTM, CDR2 ANQGSEA. The CDR3 here is CSVLTDLNTEAFF. The DNA of the CDR3 is TGCAGCGTTTTGACAGATCTGAACACTGAAGCTTTCTTT.

This clonotype was counted once. The chain uses TRBV6-2 or TRBV6-3 and TRBJ2-6, with D tentatively TRBD1 (6 bases). This CDR3 spans 17 amino acids. From germline, CDR1 is MNHEY and CDR2 SVGEGT. Trimming removed 6 bases at V and 0 bases at J, with 15 bases between. CDR3 residues: CASSPETGFSGANVLTF. CDR3 in DNA: TGTGCCAGCAGCCCCGAGACAGGTTTCTCTGGGGCCAACGTCCTGACTTTC.

V is TRBV20-1 and J is TRBJ1-5; no clear D gene. This CDR3 contains 12 residues. V shed 5 bases and J shed 7 bases, with 12 bases lying between them. Germline V gene sequence: CDR1 DFQATT, CDR2 SNEGSKA (reference sequence). CDR3 residues: CSAESLGQPQHF. DNA of the CDR3: TGCAGTGCTGAATCACTGGGGCAGCCCCAGCATTTT.

This clonotype has just a few counts. V is TRBV28 and J is TRBJ2-5; D remains unclear. Trimming took 4 bases from V and 5 from J, leaving 8 bases between them. CDR3 length equals 12 residues. CDR1 MDHEN and CDR2 SYDVKM come from the germline V gene. CDR3 nucleotides: TGTGCCAGCAGTTGGCTGGGGGAGACCCAGTACTTC. It specifies CASSWLGETQYF.

Only a few counts were recorded for this clonotype. CDR3: CATRQGRTGELFF. The CDR3 DNA sequence: TGTGCCACCAGACAGGGGCGGACCGGGGAGCTGTTTTTT. The chain carries TRBV24-1 and TRBJ2-2, with 7 bases identical to TRBD1. Germline-derived CDR1 and CDR2 are KGHDR and SFDVKD. J was trimmed by 5 bases and V by 7 bases; bases with no gene match: 3. CDR3 length: 13 amino acids.

This clonotype was picked up many times. The chain uses TRBV12-3 or TRBV12-4 and TRBJ2-5; the D call may be TRBD1 or TRBD2 (5 bases each). V lost 3 bases to trimming and J lost 0 bases, with 8 bases between them. This CDR3 comprises 14 residues. CDR3 nucleotide sequence: TGTGCCAGCAGTTTGGGGACGGACCAAGAGACCCAGTACTTC. It yields the protein CASSLGTDQETQYF.

The genes are TRBV4-2 and TRBJ2-2, with TRBD2 identical over 9 bases. This CDR3 is built from 16 residues. Germline V gene sequence: CDR1 LGHNA, CDR2 YNFKEQ. Germline trimming cut 3 bases from V and 1 base from J; bases unmatched to any gene: 3. CDR3 amino acids: CASSHKRGENTGELFF. The CDR3 bases are TGTGCCAGCAGCCATAAGCGGGGGGAGAACACCGGGGAGCTGTTTTTT.

The genes are TRBV20-1 and TRBJ2-4; D unresolved. The germline V and J ends were trimmed by 6 bases and 5 bases, with 11 bases remaining between them. This CDR3 has 12 amino acids. In germline, CDR1 is DFQATT, CDR2 SNEGSKA (reference sequence). The DNA for the CDR3 is TGCAGTGCGGACCTTGGGGAAAACATTCAGTACTTC. Residues: CSADLGENIQYF.

The rearrangement uses TRBV12-3 or TRBV12-4 and TRBJ2-3, with D tentatively TRBD2 (6 bases). The CDR3 is made up of 15 amino acids. Trimming removed 3 bases at V and 5 bases at J, with 15 bases between. The CDR3, as DNA: TGTGCCAGCAGTTTCACCGGGACGGGGGAAGATACGCAGTATTTT. Its protein product is CASSFTGTGEDTQYF.

This chain uses TRBV11-1 with TRBJ2-1; 11 positions agree with TRBD2. The CDR3 sequence is 16 residues long. In germline, CDR1 is SGHAT, CDR2 FQDESV (reference sequence). V was pared by 6 bases and J by 5 bases, with 9 bases of the junction left unmatched. Here the CDR3 reads CASRPILSGGDNEQFF. CDR3 nucleotides: TGTGCCAGCAGGCCGATCCTTAGCGGGGGGGACAATGAGCAGTTCTTC.

This clonotype was seen a single time. The junction differs from germline at one of its ends, possibly a read error. CDR3 amino acids: CAISSPDGLAGGRDTQYF. The CDR3 coding sequence is TGTGCCATCAGTTCACCTGACGGACTAGCGGGGGGGAGGGATACGCAGTATTTT. This rearrangement joins TRBV2 to TRBJ2-3; 15 bases are a match to TRBD2. Germline-derived CDR1 and CDR2 are SNHLY and FYNNEI. The CDR3 runs to 18 residues.

The chain has TRBV30 and TRBJ1-1; no reliable D call. Germline lookup yields CDR1 GTSNPN and CDR2 SVGIG (reference sequence). The V end was cut by 7 bases, the J end by 4 bases, with 16 bases between. There are 13 residues in the CDR3. The CDR3 region has the DNA TGTGCCTTCAAAATCGCCCCTAGCACTGAAGCTTTCTTT. It is translated as CAFKIAPSTEAFF. The whole variable domain, filled in from reference TRBV30 and TRBJ1-1, reads SQTIHQWPATLVQPVGSPLSLECTVEGTSNPNLYWYRQAAGRGLQLLFYSVGIGQISSEVPQNLSASRPQDRQFILSSKKLLLSDSGFYLCAFKIAPSTEAFFGQGTRLTVV.

This clonotype was counted a few times. The V gene is TRBV3-1, the J gene TRBJ2-5; 8 bases are a match to TRBD2. There are 16 residues in the CDR3. Trimming at V came to 4 bases and at J to 2 bases, leaving 9 bases not matched to a gene. CDR1 LGHDT and CDR2 YNNKEL come from the germline V gene (reference sequence). CDR3 amino acids: CASSLGLAGLQETQYF. CDR3 in DNA: TGTGCCAGCAGCCTAGGGTTAGCGGGGCTACAAGAGACCCAGTACTTC.

This clonotype was seen a handful of times. The rearrangement joins TRBV12-3 or TRBV12-4 to TRBJ2-1; D might be TRBD1 (6 bases). Trimming cost V 3 bases and J 8 bases, with 17 bases left between them. This CDR3 has 15 residues. The DNA of the CDR3 is TGTGCCAGCAGTTTCGACAGGCGGGTTGGATATGAGCAGTTCTTC. It codes for CASSFDRRVGYEQFF.

This clonotype was seen more than once but under ten times. V and J are TRBV12-3 or TRBV12-4 and TRBJ2-3; D gene unclear. V lost 3 bases and J 8 bases, leaving 18 bases between the germline ends. The CDR3 has 15 residues. The CDR3 loop reads CASSFTELTQATQYF. The CDR3 coding sequence is TGTGCCAGCAGTTTTACCGAGCTTACTCAAGCTACGCAGTATTTT.

This sequence joins TRBV4-2 and TRBJ2-5, with TRBD2 identical over 10 bases. The length of the CDR3 is 18 residues. After removal of 0 bases from V and 5 bases from J, the junction contained 12 bases not matched to a gene. Germline loops: CDR1 LGHNA, CDR2 YNFKEQ. The CDR3 spells CASSQERTSGTRGETQYF. CDR3 DNA: TGTGCCAGCAGCCAAGAAAGGACTAGCGGTACGAGGGGGGAGACCCAGTACTTC.